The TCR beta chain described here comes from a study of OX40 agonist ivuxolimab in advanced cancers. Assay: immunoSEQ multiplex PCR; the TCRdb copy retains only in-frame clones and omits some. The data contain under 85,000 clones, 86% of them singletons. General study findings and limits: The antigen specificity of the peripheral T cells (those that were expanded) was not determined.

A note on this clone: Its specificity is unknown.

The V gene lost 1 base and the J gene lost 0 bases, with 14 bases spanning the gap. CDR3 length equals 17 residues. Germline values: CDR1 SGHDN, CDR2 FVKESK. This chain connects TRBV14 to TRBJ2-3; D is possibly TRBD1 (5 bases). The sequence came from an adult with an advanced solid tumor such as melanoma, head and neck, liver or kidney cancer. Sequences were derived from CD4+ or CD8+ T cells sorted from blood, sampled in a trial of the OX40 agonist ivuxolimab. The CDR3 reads CASSQVGAGPSTDTQYF. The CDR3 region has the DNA TGTGCCAGCAGCCAAGTTGGGGCAGGGCCCAGCACAGATACGCAGTATTTT.